In this sample, the clone carrying this TCR beta chain turned up many times. One junction end disagrees with the germline gene, perhaps due to a read error. This sample was taken from a study of blood T cells in healthy people across ages. A second 7 to 11 cycle PCR used barcoded and J-beta primers. From the 5' RACE reads, TCRdb called clonotypes with MiXCR, one entry per CDR3 protein. The sample carries about 640,000 distinct CDR3 sequences, 58% recorded once. CDR1 and CDR2 from the germline V gene are SGHRS and YFSETQ. The CDR3 has 14 amino acids. Total RNA extraction produced at least 5 micrograms (per sample) for the study.

The chain combines TRBV5-1 with TRBJ2-1, with 7 bases matching TRBD2. The source of this sequence is a man aged 55 to 70 in good health. Material for sequencing was blood. CDR3 in amino acids: CASSLAGSYNEQFF. The CDR3 nucleotides read TGTGCCAGCAGCTTAGCGGGCTCCTACAATGAGCAGTTCTTC.